The rows below give T cell receptor beta chains drawn from one sample of a study of cytomegalovirus exposure and HLA in healthy donors. Clones were read by immunoSEQ multiplex PCR, and TCRdb kept only the in-frame ones, dropping some. The sample yields some 180,000 clones, roughly nine tenths seen once. The specimen sequenced was PBMCs. Every receptor here comes from a boy aged 2 to 10 in good health and CMV-seronegative. Both conserved end residues are part of each CDR3.

V	length	J	CDR3
TRBV7-9	14	TRBJ2-7	CASSQGQDSYEQYF
TRBV29-1	16	TRBJ2-2	CSVRTGTGVAAGELFF
TRBV4-1	15	TRBJ2-7	CASSLQPDRAYEQYF
TRBV28	14	TRBJ2-5	CASRGAGEGETQYF
TRBV5-1	15	TRBJ1-1	CASSLSQGAITEAFF
TRBV28	17	TRBJ2-2	CASSPGGGAGNTGELFF
TRBV7-8	19	TRBJ2-6	CASSREDRLITAGANVLTF
TRBV7-2	14	TRBJ2-7	CASSLLTASYEQYF
TRBV5-1	18	TRBJ1-4	CASRQRTGGRWANEKLFF
TRBV4-1	14	.	CASSQMDRSYEQYF
TRBV27	15	TRBJ2-7	CASSLADSIVYEQYF
TRBV28	15	TRBJ1-2	CASSLSVGRTGGYTF
TRBV6-5	14	TRBJ1-5	CASSYGQGNQPQHF
TRBV6-6	16	TRBJ2-6	CASSYSAVSGANVLTF
TRBV7-9	12	TRBJ1-1	CSSRLGGTEAFF
TRBV5-5	16	TRBJ2-1	CASSLGRGRPGNEQFF
TRBV7-2	15	TRBJ2-5	CASSEAGTGRETQYF
TRBV5-4	13	TRBJ1-2	CASSFDSNYGYTF
TRBV6-5	12	TRBJ1-5	CRWGPHNQPQHF
TRBV6-4	11	TRBJ1-2	CASKENYGYTF
TRBV14	14	TRBJ1-2	CASPPDRSNYGYTF
TRBV28	14	TRBJ2-1	CASTLTSGENEQFF
TRBV7-3	16	TRBJ2-3	CASSLRAGISTDTQYF
TRBV9	14	TRBJ1-1	CASSVDERNTEAFF
TRBV27	16	TRBJ2-2	CASSLMAGALTGELFF
TRBV5-1	14	TRBJ2-7	CASSLVQGPYEQYF
TRBV5-1	15	.	CASSLDPGSSYEQYF
TRBV5-1	14	TRBJ2-7	CASSLMSGTYEQYF
TRBV6-5	12	TRBJ2-5	CASSGRGQTQYF
TRBV11-3	18	TRBJ2-3	CASSPGLAGPASTDTQYF
TRBV27	16	TRBJ2-1	CASSLGRRHSYNEQFF
TRBV6-5	14	TRBJ1-2	CASSEGQVDYGYTF
TRBV23-1	18	TRBJ2-6	CASRVLQGFPPGANVLTF
TRBV2	14	TRBJ2-7	CASTRLAGAEEQYF
TRBV5-6	15	TRBJ2-7	CASSSGLAGNYEQYF
TRBV19	16	TRBJ2-1	CASSLSYITGYNEQFF
TRBV15	16	TRBJ2-5	CATTNRGRGGQETQYF
TRBV15	15	TRBJ1-3	CATSRGRDRRNTIYF
TRBV2	15	TRBJ2-5	CAGEKSSGGVETQYF
TRBV4-2	15	TRBJ1-1	CASSQLTGGDTEAFF
TRBV5-4	17	TRBJ1-3	CASSATITEGSGNTIYF
TRBV11-3	16	TRBJ2-2	CASSSPGTGATGELFF